The 28 T cell receptor beta chains presented below share a single source sample, sequenced in a study of radiation and T cells in renal cell carcinoma. Data came from immunoSEQ multiplex PCR; TCRdb stores just in-frame clones and leaves some out. The sample has roughly 150,000 clones, 87% seen once. Described time point: blood 2 weeks post-SBRT. Treatment given: 15 Gy SBRT to primary tumor, nephrectomy 4 weeks later. Sequenced here: blood, sampled from a patient whose treatment included radiotherapy and nephrectomy. The receptors originated from a woman in her fifties or sixties with renal cell carcinoma.

The chain is built from TRBV5-1 and TRBJ1-2, with 8 bases aligning to TRBD1. This CDR3 has 15 amino acids. The V gene's germline CDR1 is SGHRS and CDR2 YFSETQ. Trimming removed 4 bases from V and 4 bases from J; junction bases left unmatched: 9. CDR3 coding DNA: TGCGCCAGCAGCGTGGACAGGGCCCAAAGCTATGGCTACACCTTC. The encoded protein is CASSVDRAQSYGYTF.

The rearrangement links TRBV5-6 to TRBJ1-5; D unresolved. Germline V gives CDR1 SGHDT, CDR2 YYEEEE. Trimming left V 2 bases short and J 0 bases short, with 9 bases between. The CDR3 has 15 amino acids. Written as DNA, the CDR3 is TGTGCCAGCAGCTTATACACCCGTAGCAATCAGCCCCAGCATTTT. Amino acid sequence: CASSLYTRSNQPQHF. The full variable domain, its missing parts supplied by reference TRBV5-6 and TRBJ1-5, is DAGVTQSPTHLIKTRGQQVTLRCSPKSGHDTVSWYQQALGQGPQFIFQYYEEEERQRGNFPDRFSGHQFPNYSSELNVNALLLGDSALYLCASSLYTRSNQPQHFGDGTRLSIL.

This sequence joins TRBV18 and TRBJ1-2, with D perhaps TRBD1 (6 bases). Germline lookup yields CDR1 KGHSH and CDR2 LQKENI. The CDR3 contains 16 residues. V was shortened by 5 bases and J by 3 bases, with 19 bases between the two germline ends. The CDR3 DNA sequence: TGTGCCAGCTCAATGATGGGAGGGACACCCTACTATGGCTACACCTTC. Translating it yields CASSMMGGTPYYGYTF. The entire variable domain, with the rest obtained from reference TRBV18 and TRBJ1-2, is as follows: NAGVMQNPRHLVRRRGQEARLRCSPMKGHSHVYWYRQLPEEGLKFMVYLQKENIIDESGMPKERFSAEFPKEGPSILRIQQVVRGDSAAYFCASSMMGGTPYYGYTFGSGTRLTVV.

This sequence joins TRBV29-1 and TRBJ1-1, with TRBD1 matching 9 bases. The trim removed 7 bases at V and 4 bases at J, leaving 7 bases unmatched. The CDR3 has 13 residues. Germline lookup yields CDR1 SQVTM and CDR2 ANQGSEA. CDR3: CSGTGGAGTEAFF. The CDR3 coding sequence is TGCAGCGGCACAGGGGGCGCGGGCACTGAAGCTTTCTTT.

This clone has just a few counts. The J gene is TRBJ1-1, the V gene TRBV25-1; D gene unclear. The germline CDR1 and CDR2 sequences are MGHDK and SYGVNS. The CDR3 runs 12 residues. The V and J ends lost 0 bases and 11 bases respectively, with 10 bases between them. For the CDR3, the DNA is TGTGCCAGCAGTGAATACGTCGGGAGGGCTTTCTTT. This gives the protein CASSEYVGRAFF.

The chain employs TRBV20-1 and TRBJ1-2; D uncertain. V was clipped by 5 bases and J by 8 bases, with 12 bases between them. There are 11 residues in the CDR3. The germline CDR1 and CDR2 sequences are DFQATT and SNEGSKA (reference sequence). CDR3 region: CSARDSRGYTF. The CDR3 DNA reads TGCAGTGCTCGGGATTCGCGAGGCTACACCTTC.

The chain combines TRBV29-1 with TRBJ1-5; weak D call: TRBD1 (5 bases). Germline loops: CDR1 SQVTM, CDR2 ANQGSEA. Trimming took 4 bases from V and 5 from J, leaving 15 bases between them. The CDR3 is 14 amino acids. The DNA of the CDR3 is TGCAGCGTTGGATTCGGCAGGGCCGATCAGCCCCAGCATTTT. This encodes CSVGFGRADQPQHF.

V and J are TRBV30 and TRBJ2-7; D gene ambiguous. CDR1 is GTSNPN, CDR2 SVGIG, per germline (reference sequence). This CDR3 has 15 amino acids. V was cut by 0 bases and J by 2 bases, with 14 bases left in between. CDR3: CAWSVVEPSPYEQYF. CDR3 DNA: TGTGCCTGGAGTGTAGTGGAGCCCTCTCCCTACGAGCAGTACTTC.

The gene calls are TRBV5-1 and TRBJ1-2; a possible D gene is TRBD1 (5 bases). There are 18 residues in the CDR3. V lost 2 bases to trimming and J lost 2 bases, with 22 bases between them. From germline, CDR1 is SGHRS and CDR2 YFSETQ. The CDR3 bases are TGCGCCAGCAGCTTTCTCCCCCCGGGACTCGGGGGGAACTATGGCTACACCTTC. It translates to CASSFLPPGLGGNYGYTF.

The chain has TRBV14 and TRBJ2-4; either TRBD1 or TRBD2 may fit D (5 bases each). Trimming took 5 bases from V and 3 from J, leaving 14 bases between them. CDR3 size: 15 residues. Germline V gene lookup returns CDR1 SGHDN and CDR2 FVKESK. The chain's CDR3 is CASSSGGAGKNIQYF. The CDR3, as DNA: TGTGCCAGCAGCAGCGGTGGGGCCGGCAAAAACATTCAGTACTTC.

The V call is TRBV7-8, the J call TRBJ1-4; no clear D. V lost 3 bases and J 0 bases, leaving 5 bases between the germline ends. Germline-derived CDR1 and CDR2 are SGHVS and FQNEAQ. This CDR3 is built from 14 residues. The CDR3 nucleotides are TGTGCCAGCAGCTTCCGAGCAACTAATGAAAAACTGTTTTTT. Translating gives CASSFRATNEKLFF.

V usage is TRBV18 and J usage is TRBJ1-1; the D is unclear. Germline V gene sequence: CDR1 KGHSH, CDR2 LQKENI. This CDR3 region has 13 residues. The V gene lost 2 bases and the J gene lost 1 base, with 5 bases spanning the gap. DNA for the CDR3: TGTGCCAGCTCACCATTTGGGAACACTGAAGCTTTCTTT. Amino acids: CASSPFGNTEAFF.

In this sample, this clone turned up once. The chain uses TRBV13 and TRBJ2-7; 7 bases are a match to TRBD2. With V trimmed by 1 base and J by 3 bases, 12 bases remained unmatched. The CDR3 extends over 17 amino acids. Germline CDR1 is PRHDT and CDR2 is FYEKMQ (reference sequence). Written as DNA, the CDR3 is TGTGCCAGCAGCTTAGTTGGGAGGGCTCGTAGCGTCTACGAGCAGTACTTC. This encodes CASSLVGRARSVYEQYF.

The gene calls are TRBV4-2 and TRBJ1-2, with D hard to call. Germline CDR1 reads LGHNA; CDR2 reads YNFKEQ. Trimming left V 3 bases short and J 4 bases short, with 9 bases between. The CDR3 covers 13 residues. CDR3 nucleotides: TGTGCCAGCAGCCAGGCGGACGGCTATGGCTACACCTTC. Its protein product is CASSQADGYGYTF.

This chain links TRBV7-6 with TRBJ2-3, with D unclear. Germline V lookup: CDR1 SGHVS, CDR2 FNYEAQ. Trimming shortened V by 1 base and J by 1 base, and 12 bases separated the two germline ends. The CDR3 totals 16 residues. The CDR3 loop reads CASSLEPSFGTDTQYF. DNA for the CDR3: TGTGCCAGCAGCTTAGAGCCGTCCTTCGGCACAGATACGCAGTATTTT.

The chain combines TRBV29-1 with TRBJ2-7; D is unresolved. This CDR3 region has 13 residues. Germline values: CDR1 SQVTM, CDR2 ANQGSEA. V lost 2 bases to trimming and J lost 2 bases, with 10 bases between them. The CDR3 reads CSVERILPYEQYF. The CDR3 region has the DNA TGCAGCGTTGAAAGAATTCTTCCCTACGAGCAGTACTTC.

A single count supports this clone. The chain carries TRBV10-1 and TRBJ2-1; the match to TRBD1 covers 11 bases. With 2 bases clipped from V and 6 bases from J, the junction kept 6 bases outside the gene matches. CDR3 length equals 16 residues. Germline CDR1 and CDR2: WNHNN and SYGVQD (reference sequence). The chain's CDR3 is CASSEKRDRGCNEQFF. CDR3 sequence (DNA): TGCGCCAGCAGTGAGAAGCGGGACAGGGGGTGCAATGAGCAGTTCTTC.

This chain joins TRBV14 and TRBJ1-5, with TRBD1 matching 9 bases. Germline-derived CDR1 and CDR2 are SGHDN and FVKESK. With V trimmed by 3 bases and J by 4 bases, 10 bases remained unmatched. The CDR3 runs 17 residues. The CDR3 DNA is TGTGCCAGCAGCCAGCTACAGGGGGCTACGGTGAATCAGCCCCAGCATTTT. Its protein product is CASSQLQGATVNQPQHF.

This clone was recorded a few times. V and J are TRBV19 and TRBJ1-1, with a tentative D call TRBD1 (5 bases). Trimming stripped 3 bases from V and 10 bases from J, with 15 bases between. The CDR3 consists of 13 residues. Germline-derived CDR1 and CDR2 are LNHDA and SQIVND (reference sequence). The CDR3 DNA sequence: TGTGCCAGTAGTATTTTAGGGACTGGCTCAGCTTTCTTT. This codes for CASSILGTGSAFF. The full variable domain, completed using reference TRBV19 and TRBJ1-1, is DGGITQSPKYLFRKEGQNVTLSCEQNLNHDAMYWYRQDPGQGLRLIYYSQIVNDFQKGDIAEGYSVSREKKESFPLTVTSAQKNPTAFYLCASSILGTGSAFFGQGTRLTVV.

This clone was found once. The gene calls are TRBV9 and TRBJ2-5; 16 nucleotides line up with TRBD2. V was clipped by 5 bases and J by 3 bases; unmatched bases: 7. This CDR3 is built from 17 residues. Germline CDR1 SGDLS, CDR2 YYNGEE. The CDR3: CASSRPGLAGGKETQYF. In nucleotides, the CDR3 is TGTGCCAGCAGTCGCCCGGGACTAGCGGGGGGGAAAGAGACCCAGTACTTC.

The chain uses TRBV13 and TRBJ1-1, with D perhaps TRBD1 (5 bases). The CDR3 is 15 residues long. CDR1 and CDR2 from the germline V gene are PRHDT and FYEKMQ (reference sequence). Trimming cost V 5 bases and J 3 bases, with 16 bases left between them. CDR3 in amino acids: CASSPRPRGYTEAFF. CDR3 bases: TGTGCCAGCAGCCCTCGCCCTCGGGGGTACACTGAAGCTTTCTTT.

This sequence joins TRBV9 and TRBJ1-2, with 7 bases identical to TRBD1. Germline V CDR1 and CDR2: SGDLS, YYNGEE. The trim removed 0 bases at V and 4 bases at J, leaving 15 bases unmatched. The CDR3 is 18 residues long. The CDR3 coding sequence is TGTGCCAGCAGCGTAGATCGAGGGACAGCACTTTCTACCTATGGCTACACCTTC. Amino acids: CASSVDRGTALSTYGYTF.

The chain carries TRBV10-3 and TRBJ2-5, with 7 bases aligning to TRBD2. V lost 2 bases, J lost 2 bases, and 2 bases stayed unmatched. CDR1 ENHRY and CDR2 SYGVKD come from the germline V gene. This CDR3 spans 14 amino acids. The CDR3 nucleotides read TGTGCCATCAGTGAGGGGGGGGTACAAGAGACCCAGTACTTC. It encodes CAISEGGVQETQYF.

The chain couples TRBV6-5 to TRBJ1-1; D may be TRBD1 (6 bases). Looked up from germline, CDR1 is MNHEY and CDR2 is SVGAGI. The CDR3 runs 13 residues. The V and J ends lost 4 bases and 5 bases respectively, with 11 bases between them. The CDR3 DNA reads TGTGCCAGCAGTTGGGAACAGGGAACTGAAGCTTTCTTT. Encoded protein: CASSWEQGTEAFF.

The chain recombines TRBV5-8 with TRBJ2-3; perhaps TRBD1 as D (6 bases). The CDR3 length is 14 residues. Germline V gene lookup returns CDR1 SGHTS and CDR2 YDEGEE. Trimming took 2 bases from V and 4 from J, leaving 11 bases between them. CDR3 in amino acids: CASSLGQWADTQYF. The CDR3 DNA sequence: TGTGCCAGCAGCTTAGGACAGTGGGCAGATACGCAGTATTTT.

The chain uses TRBV4-1 and TRBJ2-2; possible D gene TRBD2, 6 bases. This CDR3 is 15 amino acids long. Germline CDR1 is MGHRA and CDR2 is YSYEKL. With 0 bases removed from V and 5 bases from J, the gap between germline ends came to 10 bases. The CDR3 coding sequence is TGCGCCAGCAGCCAAGATAGGAGGGGAACCGGGGAGCTGTTTTTT. It yields the protein CASSQDRRGTGELFF.

The rearrangement links TRBV6-6 to TRBJ1-5, with TRBD1 matching over 8 bases. Trimming at V came to 7 bases and at J to 2 bases, leaving 7 bases not matched to a gene. Germline values: CDR1 MNHNY, CDR2 SVGAGI (reference sequence). This CDR3 is built from 15 residues. This CDR3 reads CASTKGQGGNQPQHF. CDR3 coding DNA: TGTGCCAGCACAAAAGGACAGGGAGGCAATCAGCCCCAGCATTTT.

The J gene is TRBJ2-1, the V gene TRBV5-1, with 7 bases identical to TRBD1. CDR1 is SGHRS and CDR2 is YFSETQ in the germline V gene. The CDR3 runs to 15 residues. The V and J ends lost 0 bases and 2 bases, in that order; junction bases with no gene match: 2. CDR3 amino acids: CASSLGQGTYNEQFF. The CDR3 bases are TGCGCCAGCAGCTTGGGACAGGGTACCTACAATGAGCAGTTCTTC.